This entry lists 14 T cell receptor beta chains sequenced from one sample in a study of control samples from healthy donors and cancer patients. Sequenced by immunoSEQ multiplex PCR; TCRdb stores in-frame clones only, minus some. The sample lists 100,000 to 150,000 clones, around 92% occurring once. Material: blood. The receptors stem from a woman aged 45 to 65 in good health.

This sequence joins TRBV19 and TRBJ2-3; 10 bases match TRBD2. This CDR3 has 15 amino acids. Germline lookup yields CDR1 LNHDA and CDR2 SQIVND (reference sequence). The J segment lost 6 bases and the V segment lost 3 bases, leaving 6 bases of the junction unmatched. CDR3 in amino acids: CASSMSGGGPDTQYF. The CDR3 DNA reads as TGTGCCAGTAGTATGAGCGGGGGGGGCCCGGATACGCAGTATTTT.

The chain combines TRBV30 with TRBJ1-6; D not certain. Germline loops: CDR1 GTSNPN, CDR2 SVGIG (reference sequence). There are 14 residues in the CDR3. Trimming removed 0 bases from V and 6 bases from J, with 9 bases in between. The CDR3 region has the DNA TGTGCCTGGAGTGTTGACCGAGCTAATTCACCCCTCCACTTT. Protein sequence: CAWSVDRANSPLHF.

This rearrangement joins TRBV6-5 to TRBJ2-5; 11 bases match TRBD2. Germline lookup yields CDR1 MNHEY and CDR2 SVGAGI. The CDR3 sequence is 15 residues long. Trimming removed 7 bases from V and 4 bases from J; junction bases left unmatched: 8. Written as DNA, the CDR3 is TGTGCCAGCAACCCTCTAGCGGGAGGTCCAGAGACCCAGTACTTC. Its translation is CASNPLAGGPETQYF.

This chain connects TRBV12-3 or TRBV12-4 to TRBJ2-2; unclear D gene. V dropped 6 bases and J dropped 5 bases, with 10 bases sitting between them. The CDR3 consists of 13 residues. CDR3 sequence: CASRRAATGELFF. CDR3 DNA: TGTGCCAGCAGGCGAGCAGCTACCGGGGAGCTGTTTTTT.

This chain uses TRBV7-9 with TRBJ1-2; TRBD1 aligns across 9 bases. The V and J ends lost 2 bases and 7 bases, in that order; junction bases with no gene match: 17. Germline V gene data show CDR1 as SEHNR and CDR2 as FQNEAQ (reference sequence). The CDR3 sequence is 18 residues long. This chain's CDR3 is CASSLYRVGPGQGVGYTF. In DNA form, the CDR3 reads TGTGCCAGCAGCTTATATCGTGTGGGACCGGGACAGGGAGTTGGCTACACCTTC.

The chain employs TRBV18 and TRBJ1-1; D might be TRBD1 (5 bases). This CDR3 spans 15 amino acids. Germline CDR1 reads KGHSH; CDR2 reads LQKENI. Between the trimmed V and J ends, which lost 2 bases and 3 bases, there was a span of 13 bases. The CDR3 sequence: CASSPSGGGDTEAFF. The DNA of the CDR3 is TGTGCCAGCTCACCATCGGGGGGAGGGGACACTGAAGCTTTCTTT.

The chain links TRBV3-1 (or the pseudogene TRBV3-2) to TRBJ2-7, with TRBD2 identical over 10 bases. V dropped 3 bases and J dropped 6; count of bases not matched to a gene: 8. In germline, CDR1 is LGHDT, CDR2 YNNKEL (reference sequence). The CDR3 spans 15 residues. The DNA for the CDR3 is TGTGCCAGCAGCCAGAAAGCGGGGGGGCCGGGCGAGCAGTACTTC. It yields the protein CASSQKAGGPGEQYF.

The chain employs TRBV9 and TRBJ2-5; D not certain. The CDR3 is made up of 14 amino acids. The germline V gene has CDR1 SGDLS and CDR2 YYNGEE. Trimming removed 0 bases at V and 1 base at J, with 7 bases between. The CDR3 spells CASSVGNSQETQYF. CDR3 nucleotides: TGTGCCAGCAGCGTAGGAAACAGCCAAGAGACCCAGTACTTC.

In this sample, this clone turned up once. V gene TRBV9 combines with J gene TRBJ2-1, with unresolved D. The CDR3 covers 15 residues. V was pared by 0 bases and J by 2 bases, with 9 bases between. CDR1 and CDR2 from the germline V gene are SGDLS and YYNGEE. CDR3 nucleotide sequence: TGTGCCAGCAGCGTAGACCGCCGAGCCTACAATGAGCAGTTCTTC. Its translation is CASSVDRRAYNEQFF.

This rearrangement joins TRBV29-1 to TRBJ1-2; weak D call: TRBD1 (6 bases). The V gene lost 3 bases and the J gene lost 4 bases, with 9 bases spanning the gap. Germline CDR1 SQVTM, CDR2 ANQGSEA. The CDR3 runs 12 residues. The CDR3 DNA is TGCAGCGTTGATACAGGGATCTATGGCTACACCTTC. This sequence encodes CSVDTGIYGYTF.

The V gene is TRBV19, the J gene TRBJ2-3; the D gene is possibly TRBD2 (5 bases). V shed 6 bases and J shed 4 bases, with 14 bases lying between them. Germline CDR1 is LNHDA and CDR2 is SQIVND (reference sequence). The CDR3 sequence is 14 residues long. CDR3 sequence: CASRKSDGADTQYF. CDR3 DNA sequence: TGTGCCAGTAGAAAATCCGACGGGGCAGATACGCAGTATTTT.

The V gene is TRBV27, the J gene TRBJ1-1; 7 bases match TRBD1. Losses at the gene ends were 4 bases for V and 3 bases for J; bases not matched to a gene: 2. Germline V gene sequence: CDR1 MNHEY, CDR2 SMNVEV (reference sequence). The length of the CDR3 is 13 residues. In DNA, the CDR3 is TGTGCCAGCAGTTCGGGACAGTACACTGAAGCTTTCTTT. It codes for CASSSGQYTEAFF.

Written as DNA, the CDR3 is TGCGCCAGCAGCCAAGTTAACGGCTATAGCAATCAGCCCCAGCATTTT. This sequence encodes CASSQVNGYSNQPQHF. The chain couples TRBV4-1 to TRBJ1-5; D uncertain. CDR3 length: 16 amino acids. Trimming pared 1 base from V and 0 bases from J, leaving 10 bases between. The germline V gene has CDR1 MGHRA and CDR2 YSYEKL.

The chain carries TRBV19 and TRBJ2-1; no clear D gene. Germline V lookup: CDR1 LNHDA, CDR2 SQIVND (reference sequence). Between the trimmed V and J ends, which lost 4 bases and 9 bases, there was a span of 16 bases. The CDR3 totals 14 residues. For the CDR3, the DNA is TGTGCCAGTAGTAAGATGTACCCCTTCAGTGAGCAGTTCTTC. Protein sequence: CASSKMYPFSEQFF.